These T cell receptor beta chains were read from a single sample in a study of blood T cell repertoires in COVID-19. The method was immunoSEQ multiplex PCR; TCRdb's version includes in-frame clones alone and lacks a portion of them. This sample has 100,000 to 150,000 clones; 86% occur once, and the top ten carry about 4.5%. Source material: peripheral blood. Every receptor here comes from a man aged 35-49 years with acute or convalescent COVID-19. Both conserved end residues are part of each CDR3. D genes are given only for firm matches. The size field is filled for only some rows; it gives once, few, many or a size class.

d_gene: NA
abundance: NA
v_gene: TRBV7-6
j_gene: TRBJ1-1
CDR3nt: TGTGCCAGCAGCGTTACAGGGCAGGCGGTGAACACTGAAGCTTTCTTT
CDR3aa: CASSVTGQAVNTEAFF

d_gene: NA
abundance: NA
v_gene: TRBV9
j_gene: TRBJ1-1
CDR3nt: TGTGCCAGCAGCCCTAGCGGGGGGAGGGCTGAAGCTTTCTTT
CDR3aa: CASSPSGGRAEAFF

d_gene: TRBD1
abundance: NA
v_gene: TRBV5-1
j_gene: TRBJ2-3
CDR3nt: TGCGCCAGCAGCTTTGTAAGGACAGGGCGGACAGATACGCAGTATTTT
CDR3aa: CASSFVRTGRTDTQYF

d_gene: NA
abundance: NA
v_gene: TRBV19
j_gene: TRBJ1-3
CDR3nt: TGTGCCAGTAGTCAGGCAAGCTCTGGAAACACCATATATTTT
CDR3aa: CASSQASSGNTIYF

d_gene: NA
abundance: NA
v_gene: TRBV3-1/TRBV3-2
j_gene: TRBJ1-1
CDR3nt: TGTGCCAGCAGCCCCAGTGGACACCTGAACACTGAAGCTTTCTTT
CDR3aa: CASSPSGHLNTEAFF

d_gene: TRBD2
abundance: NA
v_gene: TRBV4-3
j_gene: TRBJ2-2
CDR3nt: TGCGCCAGCAGCCAAGATCGACTAGCGGGGGTGAACGGGGAGCTGTTTTTT
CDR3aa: CASSQDRLAGVNGELFF

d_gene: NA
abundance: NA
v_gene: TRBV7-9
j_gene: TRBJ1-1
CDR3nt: TGTGCCAGCACCTCTATCGAGAACACTGAAGCTTTCTTT
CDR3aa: CASTSIENTEAFF

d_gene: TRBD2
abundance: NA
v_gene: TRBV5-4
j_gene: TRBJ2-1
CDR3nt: TGTGCCAGCAGCTTTCGGACTAGCGGGGGTCATGAGCAGTTCTTC
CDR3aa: CASSFRTSGGHEQFF

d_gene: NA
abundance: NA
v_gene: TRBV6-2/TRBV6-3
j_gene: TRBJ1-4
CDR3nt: TGTGCCAGCAGTTATGGACTGCCTAATGAAAAACTGTTTTTT
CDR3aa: CASSYGLPNEKLFF

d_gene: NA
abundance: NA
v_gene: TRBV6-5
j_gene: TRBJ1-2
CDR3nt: TGTGCCAGCAGTCCCGCGGCAGGGGACTATGGCTACACCTTC
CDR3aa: CASSPAAGDYGYTF

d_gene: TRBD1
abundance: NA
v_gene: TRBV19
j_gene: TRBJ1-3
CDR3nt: TGTGCCAGTGGGGCAGGGGGGCCCGGAAACACCATATATTTT
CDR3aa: CASGAGGPGNTIYF

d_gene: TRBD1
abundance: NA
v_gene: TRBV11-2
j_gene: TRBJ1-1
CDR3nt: TGTGCCAGCAGCTACAACAGGGGGGACACTGAAGCTTTCTTT
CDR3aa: CASSYNRGDTEAFF

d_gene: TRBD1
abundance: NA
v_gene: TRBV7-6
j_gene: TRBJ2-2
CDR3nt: TGTGCCAGCAGCTTGTCCAGGGGGTCCACCGGGGAGCTGTTTTTT
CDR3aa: CASSLSRGSTGELFF

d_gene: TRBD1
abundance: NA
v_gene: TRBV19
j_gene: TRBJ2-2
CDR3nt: TGTGCCAGTACCTCAGGGGGCGCTGGCACCGGGGAGCTGTTTTTT
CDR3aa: CASTSGGAGTGELFF

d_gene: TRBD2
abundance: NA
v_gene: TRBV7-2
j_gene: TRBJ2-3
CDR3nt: TGTGCCAGCAGCCGTAGAGCGGGGGGTGGCACAGATACGCAGTATTTT
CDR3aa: CASSRRAGGGTDTQYF

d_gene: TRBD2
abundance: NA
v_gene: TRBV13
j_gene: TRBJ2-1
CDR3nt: TGTGCCAGCAGCCCCCGGACTAGCGGGGGGGTAGAGCAGTTCTTC
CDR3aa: CASSPRTSGGVEQFF

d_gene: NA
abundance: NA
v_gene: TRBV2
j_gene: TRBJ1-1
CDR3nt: TGTGCCAGCATTCCCGGTGGAGGGGTGAACACTGAAGCTTTCTTT
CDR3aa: CASIPGGGVNTEAFF

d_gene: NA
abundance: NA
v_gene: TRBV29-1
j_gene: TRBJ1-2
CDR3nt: TGCAGCGTTGAGCCCCCGGGAGCCTATGGCTACACCTTC
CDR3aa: CSVEPPGAYGYTF

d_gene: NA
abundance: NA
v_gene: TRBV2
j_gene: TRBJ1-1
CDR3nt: TGTGCCAGCAGTGAAAGCCCGAACACTGAAGCTTTCTTT
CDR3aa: CASSESPNTEAFF

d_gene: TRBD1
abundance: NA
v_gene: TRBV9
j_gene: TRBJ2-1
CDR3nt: TGTGCCAGCAGCAAGAACTCCGGGACAGGGCTGATCAATGAGCAGTTCTTC
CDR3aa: CASSKNSGTGLINEQFF

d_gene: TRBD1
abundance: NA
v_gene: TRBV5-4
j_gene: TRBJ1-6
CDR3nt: TGTGCCAGCAGCTTCGGACAGGGGAGGCGAAATTCACCCCTCCACTTT
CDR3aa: CASSFGQGRRNSPLHF

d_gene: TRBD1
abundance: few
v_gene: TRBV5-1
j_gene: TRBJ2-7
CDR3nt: TGCGCCAGCAGCCCGGGGACAGGGGGCAGCGAGCATTACTTC
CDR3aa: CASSPGTGGSEHYF

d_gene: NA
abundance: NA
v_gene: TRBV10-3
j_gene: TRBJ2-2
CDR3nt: TGTGCACTCGGAGGGGTCGGAACCACCGGGGAGCTGTTTTTT
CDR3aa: CALGGVGTTGELFF

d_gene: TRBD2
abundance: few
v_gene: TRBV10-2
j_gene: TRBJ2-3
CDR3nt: TGCGCCAGCAGGGCGGGAGGGGCAGATACGCAGTATTTT
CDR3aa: CASRAGGADTQYF

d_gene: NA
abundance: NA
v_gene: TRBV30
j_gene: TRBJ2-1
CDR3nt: TGTGCCTGGAGTGCCGGGTTTTACAATGAGCAGTTCTTC
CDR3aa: CAWSAGFYNEQFF

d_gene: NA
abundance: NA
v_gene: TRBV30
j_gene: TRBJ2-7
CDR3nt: TGTGCCTGGAGTGCCTACAGATCCGAGCAGTACTTC
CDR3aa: CAWSAYRSEQYF

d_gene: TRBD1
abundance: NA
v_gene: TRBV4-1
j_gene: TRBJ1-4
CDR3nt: TGCGCCAGCAGCCTACTGGACAGGGGTGAACTGTTTTTT
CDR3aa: CASSLLDRGELFF

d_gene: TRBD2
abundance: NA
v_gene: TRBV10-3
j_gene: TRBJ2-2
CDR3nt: TGTGCCATCAGTCTAGCGGGAGGGCTTACGAGCACCGGGGAGCTGTTTTTT
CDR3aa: CAISLAGGLTSTGELFF

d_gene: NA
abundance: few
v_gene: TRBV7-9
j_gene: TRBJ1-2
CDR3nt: TGTGCCAGCAGCGCCCTGGGCGAACGGGGCTACACCTTC
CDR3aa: CASSALGERGYTF

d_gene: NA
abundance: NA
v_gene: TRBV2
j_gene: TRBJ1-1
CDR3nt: TGTGCCAGCAGTGAAGCCCGCGTTGCTTTCTTT
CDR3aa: CASSEARVAFF

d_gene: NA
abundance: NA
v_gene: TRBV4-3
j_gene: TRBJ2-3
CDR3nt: TGCGCCAGCAGCCCTCAAGGGGGTGACACAGATACGCAGTATTTT
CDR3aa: CASSPQGGDTDTQYF